This TCR beta chain was sequenced for a study of Tregs in tolerant kidney transplant recipients. General study points: No direct test of biological reproducibility was done here.

The germline V gene has CDR1 WSHSY and CDR2 SAAADI. V was pared by 4 bases and J by 10 bases, with 10 bases between. CDR3 length: 11 residues. Assay: immunoSEQ multiplex PCR; the TCRdb copy retains only in-frame clones and omits some. Here the sample spans roughly 49,000 clones, about 90% being singletons. This clone has only a few counts. Its target is not known. An overnight rest at 37°C with about 200 IU/ml IL-2 preceded regulatory T cell sorting from thawed PBMCs. The receptor's source is a human donor in good health. The specimen was Tregs from blood. The V and J genes are TRBV10-2 and TRBJ1-1, with TRBD1 as a possible D gene (6 bases). CDR3 coding DNA: TGCGCCAGCAGTGGAGGGGGGCGAGCTTTCTTT. Residues: CASSGGGRAFF.